The entry that follows covers one T cell receptor (beta chain) sequence. A single count supports this clone. It lacks a known antigen. No clone much larger than this one lies a single base away; base qualities are absent. Enrolling through a virtual design, the prospective study's participants ranged in age from roughly 18 to 90 years and lived across roughly 23 United States geographic areas. In the prospective study, participants were assigned to cohorts based on the clinical history participants reported in a screening survey and a study questionnaire. For ImmuneRACE Cohort 3, a participant was defined as recovered based on two consecutive negative NP/OP PCR tests, clearance by a healthcare professional, or resolution of symptoms. Mobile phlebotomists in the prospective study collected whole blood, serum and a nasopharyngeal or oropharyngeal swab from every participant. Additional blood draws and questionnaires over an approximately 2-month period could optionally be provided by prospective study participants. Blood samples from the prospective study were shipped frozen or at room temperature prior to DNA extraction.

The immunoSEQ Assay, a bias-controlled multiplex PCR, was used to amplify TCRbeta CDR3 regions from genomic DNA. In the source study's methods: Nucleated cell counts per sample were estimated from amplification of reference gene primers within the assay. To quantify the absolute abundance of each unique TCRbeta CDR3 rearrangement, sequence reads were collapsed and filtered. Productive Simpson clonality was computed per sample as the square root of Simpson's diversity index over productive rearrangements. TCRdb mirrors the immuneACCESS table, restricted to in-frame sequences. Some clones are absent from its copies; in checked studies, under half trace to an unresolved V gene, and the reason for the others is unknown. V, J and clone size derive from that table, while D and trimming were established from the DNA sequence. The table for this sample lists roughly 330,000 clones; over 75% of them were counted only once. In total, the top ten clones hold approximately 5% of the sample.

The data are from a study of blood T cell repertoires in COVID-19 (dated by TCRdb to the early 2020s). About the study as a whole: The collaborator samples originated in the United States, Italy and Spain and spanned the acute and convalescent phases of COVID-19. The material from the prospective study consisted of cDNA or gDNA derived from T cells, B-cell-depleted T cells, or PBMCs. Subjects who had been exposed to COVID-19, were actively infected with it, or had recovered from it provided the deeply sampled blood TCRbeta repertoires that made up the dataset. A freely available public database, intended as a resource for researchers studying the immune response to SARS-CoV-2, is where the repertoires were released. Samples were obtained from the ongoing ImmuneRACE study (first 160 participants) and from 1,254 subjects provided by 6 global collaborators. Sample metadata almost always included a de-identified subject ID, COVID-19 status, age in years and sex. Where available, HLA class I and class II types were taken from metadata supplied by the sample provider and were not determined by assay-based typing.

V lost 6 bases and J lost 0 bases; the stretch between them is 14 bases long. The CDR3 has 15 amino acids, counting the end cysteine and phenylalanine. The CDR3 DNA has 45 bases and is translated from base 1. CDR1 and CDR2 are read off the germline V gene (reference sequence) as LNHDA and SQIVND. What the work shows at the level of the full study, not this receptor alone: Clinical and demographic metadata were provided uncurated, with the amount varying by source and participant.

The sequenced material came from PBMCs or T cells enriched from blood (not recorded which). This clonotype originated in a woman in her twenties or thirties who had recovered from COVID-19. The V gene is TRBV19 and the J gene is TRBJ1-1, with TRBD1 perhaps the D gene, on 5 matching bases. The DNA sequence is given as TGTGCCAGTAGGTTTACAGACAGTATGAACACTGAAGCTTTCTTT. Its translation reads: CASRFTDSMNTEAFF.